This entry lists 8 T cell receptor beta chains sequenced from one sample in a study of T cell responses to AZD1222 COVID-19 vaccine. Clones were read by immunoSEQ multiplex PCR, and TCRdb kept only the in-frame ones, dropping some. In the table there are some 150,000 clones, 91% of which are singletons. Sequencing used peripheral blood, obtained on day 0 of AZD1222 vaccination. These receptors were collected from an adult in good health.

This chain's CDR3 is CASSRPGLGTDTQYF. CDR3 coding DNA: TGTGCCAGCAGCCGACCAGGACTAGGCACAGATACGCAGTATTTT. The rearrangement joins TRBV7-9 to TRBJ2-3; TRBD2 matches at 7 bases. The germline CDR1 and CDR2 sequences are SEHNR and FQNEAQ (reference sequence). The CDR3 extends over 15 amino acids. J gave up 1 base and V 5 bases, and 6 bases lay outside the gene matches.

V usage is TRBV10-3 and J usage is TRBJ1-2; 8 nucleotides agree with TRBD1. Germline CDR1 is ENHRY and CDR2 is SYGVKD. This CDR3 is built from 15 residues. J lost 2 bases, V lost 8 bases, and 10 bases had no gene match. CDR3 loop: CAISNPRTGNYGYTF. The CDR3 nucleotides read TGTGCCATCTCGAATCCCCGGACAGGGAACTATGGCTACACCTTC.

The chain recombines TRBV6-5 with TRBJ1-1; no reliable D call. Between the trimmed V and J ends, which lost 4 bases and 6 bases, there was a span of 21 bases. The germline V gene encodes CDR1 MNHEY and CDR2 SVGAGI. The CDR3 consists of 16 residues. For the CDR3, the DNA is TGTGCCAGCAGTTTCCGCTCAAGCCCCGACCAGCCTGAAGCTTTCTTT. Residues: CASSFRSSPDQPEAFF.

The chain uses TRBV6-1 and TRBJ1-4; 7 nucleotides line up with TRBD1. In germline, CDR1 is MNHNS, CDR2 SASEGT. The V gene end was trimmed by 2 bases and the J gene end by 8 bases; junction bases not matched to a gene: 11. The CDR3 is 16 residues long. CDR3 coding DNA: TGTGCCAGCAGTGAAAGATCGGGCAGGGGGAGGGAAAAACTGTTTTTT. Its protein product is CASSERSGRGREKLFF.

The chain has TRBV5-6 and TRBJ2-5; D is ambiguous. Germline CDR1 SGHDT, CDR2 YYEEEE. V dropped 2 bases and J dropped 5 bases, with 16 bases sitting between them. The CDR3 covers 15 residues. DNA for the CDR3: TGTGCCAGCAGCTTTGGAGCAGGAGTGGGGGAGACCCAGTACTTC. Translating gives CASSFGAGVGETQYF.

The J gene is TRBJ1-1, the V gene TRBV9; weak D call: TRBD1 (6 bases). Trimming stripped 3 bases from V and 2 bases from J, with 20 bases between. The CDR3 extends over 17 amino acids. Germline V gives CDR1 SGDLS, CDR2 YYNGEE. The DNA for the CDR3 is TGTGCCAGCAGCGGGGTTGGGTGGGGGGCTTTCAACACTGAAGCTTTCTTT. Its protein is CASSGVGWGAFNTEAFF. The entire variable domain, with the rest obtained from reference TRBV9 and TRBJ1-1, is as follows: DSGVTQTPKHLITATGQRVTLRCSPRSGDLSVYWYQQSLDQGLQFLIQYYNGEERAKGNILERFSAQQFPDLHSELNLSSLELGDSALYFCASSGVGWGAFNTEAFFGQGTRLTVV.

The V and J genes are TRBV7-9 and TRBJ2-7, with TRBD1 matching 7 bases. The germline gives CDR1 SEHNR, CDR2 FQNEAQ (reference sequence). This CDR3 is built from 14 residues. V shed 4 bases and J 6 bases; nucleotides not matched to a gene: 9. The CDR3 nucleotides are TGTGCCAGCAGCTCTCCCCCCGGGACAGCCGAGCAGTACTTC. Translating gives CASSSPPGTAEQYF.

This chain connects TRBV5-5 to TRBJ1-1; D perhaps matches TRBD1 (6 bases). In germline, CDR1 is SGHKS, CDR2 YYEKEE (reference sequence). The CDR3 sequence is 13 residues long. V dropped 5 bases and J dropped 1 base, with 9 bases sitting between them. CDR3 amino acids: CASSLTGNTEAFF. CDR3 sequence (DNA): TGTGCCAGCAGTTTGACAGGGAACACTGAAGCTTTCTTT.